This TCR beta chain was sequenced during a study of shared clonotypes between healthy human individuals. Repertoires were generated with immunoSEQ multiplex PCR, while TCRdb's copy carries only in-frame clones and drops some. This sample carries roughly 320,000 clones, around 87% of them seen once, and the ten largest clones take roughly 17%. Germline V CDR1 and CDR2: MGHRA, YSYEKL. This CDR3 spans 15 amino acids. The V and J ends lost 4 bases and 0 bases respectively, with 13 bases between them. This sequence was found in a man between 18 and 29 years old in good health. Sequenced material: memory CD8+ T cells sorted from blood. Subset denoted: CD45RO+ cells pooled with CCR7-negative TemRA cells. The chain has TRBV4-1 and TRBJ2-7; D is perhaps TRBD2 (6 bases). The CDR3 region is CASSLGGAASYEQYF. CDR3 nucleotides: TGCGCCAGCAGCCTAGGAGGGGCAGCCTCCTACGAGCAGTACTTC.